This T cell receptor (beta chain) was observed in a study of siplizumab effects on memory and regulatory T cells (dated by TCRdb to the late 2010s). Regarding the research as a whole: Paired mixed lymphocyte reactions were run with siplizumab at approximately 1 ug/mL and without drug, across eight or nine responder-stimulator pairs. The effect of the anti-CD2 antibody siplizumab on alloreactive T-cell subsets was examined in allogeneic mixed lymphocyte reactions constructed from human PBMCs.

Library construction relied on the immunoSEQ multiplex PCR assay. Each sample had 10^5 or so TCR templates assayed by the deep sequencing platform. Genomic DNA extracted from sorted T cells was used for TCRbeta CDR3 sequencing. From the authors' description of their analysis: The R programming language was used for the clonal analysis of the TCRbeta CDR3 data. Comparing unstimulated samples against CFSE-low samples taken after the reaction was how alloreactive CD4+ and CD8+ clones were defined. By matching sequences to the repertoires of sorted unstimulated Treg and non-Treg cells, each alloreactive CD4+ clone was assigned a regulatory or non-regulatory origin. Here the immuneACCESS table is served through TCRdb, limited to in-frame sequences with V and J called. Missing clones are a known gap in these copies; in checked studies unresolved V genes cover under half, and the rest lacks a known reason. D and trimming come from the DNA, and the V and J calls and clone size come from that table. The sample table records 13,000 or so clones; under 40% of these occur just once. The leading ten clones occupy roughly a tenth of the sample.

Cells in the mixed lymphocyte reaction were cultured together at 37 degrees C for 6 to 7 days. Responder PBMCs were labelled with CFSE, stimulator PBMCs were labelled with Violet Dye, and the two were mixed at a 1:1 ratio. Sorted unstimulated T cells and proliferating T cells recovered from mixed lymphocyte reactions were subjected to TCRbeta CDR3 sequencing. Fresh whole blood from approximately 10 HLA-typed healthy donors was used to isolate PBMCs. For TCR sequencing, responder T cells that had proliferated and were CFSE-low were FACS-sorted once the mixed lymphocyte reaction was over. What the work shows at the level of the full study, not this receptor alone: Compared with memory T cells, unstimulated naive T cells appeared more diverse, and naive cells seemed to make a substantial contribution to the alloresponse. Because sequences below about 10^-5 frequency were poorly captured, only a minor fraction of alloreactive clones could be mapped to unstimulated subsets. No functional confirmation was obtained for the suppressive function of proliferating Tregs from siplizumab cultures. Siplizumab significantly reduced the cumulative frequency of alloreactive sequences traceable to unstimulated CD4+ memory T cells. A naive or memory phenotype could not be assigned to roughly 75-96% of proliferating CD4+ or CD8+ clones. Among mappable alloreactive CD4+ clones, the Treg-derived fraction averaged around 63% with siplizumab versus 25% to 30% in control reactions.

As regards this clone: Its antigen target is currently unknown. No much larger clonotype is one base removed from it; base qualities were not supplied.

Trimmed from V: 1 base; trimmed from J: 10 bases; junction bases lacking a gene match: 6. From the germline V gene (reference sequence), CDR1 is SEHNR and CDR2 is FQNEAQ. Inclusive of the bounding cysteine and phenylalanine, the CDR3 is 14 residues long. Only the CDR3 region is kept as DNA, spanning 42 bases read in frame from base 1. This receptor was taken from a human donor in good health; the cells came from an allogeneic mixed lymphocyte reaction. The sequencing sample was made of CFSE-low (dividing) CD8+ T cells sorted from an allogeneic mixed lymphocyte reaction. The chain couples TRBV7-9 to TRBJ1-4; 7 bases in the middle match TRBD1. This receptor carries the CDR3 CASSLGQGDGKLFF. The DNA sequence is TGTGCCAGCAGCTTAGGGCAGGGGGACGGAAAACTGTTTTTT.